This T cell receptor beta chain was identified during a study of cytomegalovirus exposure and HLA in healthy donors. The study's findings and limits: In vitro, a few CMV-associated chains proved specific for CMV antigens. Earlier results showed most TCR beta V segments being productive about 90% or about 30% of the time.

There were likely unrecorded immune exposures, though donors were nominally healthy when sampled. For this clone: The antigen is not known.

CDR1 and CDR2 (germline): MDHEN, SYDVKM. The CDR3 has 20 residues. V gave up 3 bases and J gave up 7 bases; unmatched junction bases: 22. 13 Jbeta primers and 60 Vbeta primers were used for the PCR. Produced via immunoSEQ multiplex PCR; TCRdb's table is partial and in-frame only. The sample records roughly 200,000 clones, around 80% being singletons. The genes are TRBV28 and TRBJ1-2; 11 positions agree with TRBD1. The origin of this receptor is a man aged 45-65 years in good health and CMV-seronegative. Sequenced sample: PBMCs. The CDR3 sequence: CASSFWDRGGSSQRRSGYTF. The CDR3 bases are TGTGCCAGCAGTTTTTGGGACAGGGGGGGTTCATCCCAACGAAGATCTGGCTACACCTTC.